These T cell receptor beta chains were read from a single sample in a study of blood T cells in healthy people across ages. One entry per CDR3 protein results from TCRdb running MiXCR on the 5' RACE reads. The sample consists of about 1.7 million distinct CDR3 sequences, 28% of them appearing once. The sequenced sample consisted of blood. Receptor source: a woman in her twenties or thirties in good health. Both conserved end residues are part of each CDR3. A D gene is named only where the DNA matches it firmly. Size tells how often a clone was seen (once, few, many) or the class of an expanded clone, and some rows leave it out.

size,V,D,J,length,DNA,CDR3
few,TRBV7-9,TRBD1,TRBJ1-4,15,TGTGCCAGCAGCACCTCCGGGACAGGGGGGGAAAAACTGTTTTTT,CASSTSGTGGEKLFF
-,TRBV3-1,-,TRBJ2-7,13,TGTGCCAGCGGGCCGTCACTGTCCTACGAGCAGTACTTC,CASGPSLSYEQYF
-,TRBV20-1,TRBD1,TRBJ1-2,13,TGCAGTGCTGTCGATACAGGGGCGTATGGCTACGCCTTC,CSAVDTGAYGYAF
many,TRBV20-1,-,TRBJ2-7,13,TGCAGTGCCAAAGCCCAGGGGCTCTACGAGCAGTACTTC,CSAKAQGLYEQYF
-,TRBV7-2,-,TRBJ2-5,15,TGTGCCAGCAGCTACCTACCCGAACGTCAAGAGACCCAGTACTTC,CASSYLPERQETQYF
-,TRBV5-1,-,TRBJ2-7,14,TGCGCCAGCAGTGCCGGGACAGCGGGTTACGAGCAGTACTTC,CASSAGTAGYEQYF
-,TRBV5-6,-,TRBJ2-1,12,TGTGCCAGCAGCTTGAGAGTCAGTAAACAGGTCTTC,CASSLRVSKQVF
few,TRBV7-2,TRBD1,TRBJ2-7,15,TGTGCCAGCAGCTCACAAACGGACAGGGGGTACGAGCAGTACTTC,CASSSQTDRGYEQYF
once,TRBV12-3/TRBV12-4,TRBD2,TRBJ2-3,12,TGTGCCAGCGGCCCGGGACTAGCGACGCAGTATTTT,CASGPGLATQYF
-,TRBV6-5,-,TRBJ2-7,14,TGTGCCAGCAACCTCAGGGCGAGCTCCTACGAGCAGTACTTC,CASNLRASSYEQYF
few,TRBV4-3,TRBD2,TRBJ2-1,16,TGCGCCAGCAGCCAAGATGGGACTAGCTCCTACAATGAGCAGTTCTTC,CASSQDGTSSYNEQFF
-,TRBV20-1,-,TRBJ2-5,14,TGCAGTGCTAGAGATGAGGCGAACCAAGAGACCCAGTACTTC,CSARDEANQETQYF
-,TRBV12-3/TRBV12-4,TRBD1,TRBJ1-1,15,TGTGCCAGCAGTCAACAGGGGCTAATCGGCACTGAAGCTTTCTTT,CASSQQGLIGTEAFF
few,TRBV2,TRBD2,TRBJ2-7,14,TGTGCCAGCAGGCTGGGACTAGCGGGAGGCGAGCAGTACTTC,CASRLGLAGGEQYF
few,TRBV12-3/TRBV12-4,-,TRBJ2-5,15,TGTGCCAGCAGTTTAACGGGACAAAACCGAGAGACCCAGTACTTC,CASSLTGQNRETQYF
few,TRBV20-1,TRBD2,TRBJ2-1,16,TGCAGTGCTAGGTCCCCCAGCGGGATAATCTACAATGAGCAGTTCTTC,CSARSPSGIIYNEQFF
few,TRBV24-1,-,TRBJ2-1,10,TGTGCCAACCATCGGGGGAAGCAGTTCTTC,CANHRGKQFF
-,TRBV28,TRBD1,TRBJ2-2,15,TGTGCCAGCAGGCGGGACAGGGGCTACACCGGGGAGCTGTTTTTT,CASRRDRGYTGELFF
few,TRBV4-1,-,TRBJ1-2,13,TGCGCCAGCAGCCCCCTAGGATCATGGGGCTACACCTTC,CASSPLGSWGYTF
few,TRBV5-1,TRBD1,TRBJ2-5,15,TGCGCCAGCAGCATCGGGACAGGGGGCGGTGAGACCCAGTACTTC,CASSIGTGGGETQYF
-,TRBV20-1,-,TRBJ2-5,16,TGCAGTGCTAGAGATAGACCGGGGGCAAGTTTAGAGACCCAGTACTTC,CSARDRPGASLETQYF
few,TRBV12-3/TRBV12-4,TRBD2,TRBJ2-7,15,TGTGTCAGCAGTTTATTTGGAGCGGGAGTTGACGAGCAGTACTTC,CVSSLFGAGVDEQYF
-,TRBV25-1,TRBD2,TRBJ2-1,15,TGTGCCAGCAGTGATCGGACTAGCGGGGGAAATGAGCAGTTCTTC,CASSDRTSGGNEQFF
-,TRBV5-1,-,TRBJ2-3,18,TGCGCCAGCAGCTTGGTTCTTAAGGGGAATCCTCGCACAGATACGCAGTATTTT,CASSLVLKGNPRTDTQYF
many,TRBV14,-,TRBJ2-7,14,TGTGCCATCAGGATCTCAGGACAGTGCTACGAGCAGTACTTC,CAIRISGQCYEQYF
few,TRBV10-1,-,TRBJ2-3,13,TGCGCCAGCCATAGGGGTCAGACAGATACGCAGTATTTT,CASHRGQTDTQYF
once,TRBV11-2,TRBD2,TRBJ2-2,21,TGTGCCAGCAGCCGAGGTACCGCGGGGACTAGCGGGCCCGAGAACACCGGGGAGCTGTTTTTT,CASSRGTAGTSGPENTGELFF
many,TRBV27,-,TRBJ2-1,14,TGTGCCAGCAGTTTCCTAGCGAATTACAATGAGCAGTTCTTC,CASSFLANYNEQFF
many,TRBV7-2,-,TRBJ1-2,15,TGTGCCAGCAGCTTAATCGGACAGCCCAACTATGGCTACACCTTC,CASSLIGQPNYGYTF
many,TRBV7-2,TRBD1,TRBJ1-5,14,TGTGCCAGCAGTCCCGGACAGGGGTATCAGCCCCAGCATTTT,CASSPGQGYQPQHF
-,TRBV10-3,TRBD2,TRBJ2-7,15,TGTGCCATCAGTGAGAGAGGCGGGAGGGCCGGCGAGCAGTACTTC,CAISERGGRAGEQYF
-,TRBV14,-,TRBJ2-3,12,TGTGCCAGCAGACGACTCGATCATACGCAGTATTTT,CASRRLDHTQYF
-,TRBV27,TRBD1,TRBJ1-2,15,TGTGCCAGCAGTTTAAGAGGGGGCGCATCATATGGCTACACCTTC,CASSLRGGASYGYTF
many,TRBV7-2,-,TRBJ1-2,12,TGTGCCAGCAGCAGGGTGGAGGAGGGCTACACCTTC,CASSRVEEGYTF
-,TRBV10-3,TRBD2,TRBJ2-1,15,TGTGCCATCAGTGAGGTGAACGGGGGGAAGGGTGAGCAGTTCTTC,CAISEVNGGKGEQFF
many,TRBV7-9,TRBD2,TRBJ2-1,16,TGTGCCAGCAGCTCCCGGACTAGCGGGAATGGAGATGAGCAGTTCTTC,CASSSRTSGNGDEQFF
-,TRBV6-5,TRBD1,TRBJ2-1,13,TGTGCCAGCAGCAGGGGGCAGGGTCGAGAGCAGTTCTTC,CASSRGQGREQFF